This T cell receptor (beta chain) came from a study of T cell repertoires in ileal Crohn's disease. Study-level points and caveats: Every patient over 26.8% clonality showed endoscopic recurrence. The median delay to postoperative endoscopy was around 6.4 months. Mucosal expansions were suggested to be mainly CD8 T cells.

On this clone itself: The target antigen is unknown.

Each sample's TCRB immunosequencing used 450 to 550 nanograms of biopsy DNA. TCRdb's copy holds only in-frame clones and misses some; the assay was immunoSEQ multiplex PCR. This sample carries 55,000 to 65,000 clones, roughly nine tenths of them seen once, and the ten largest clones take 2% to 2.5%. The time point here: neoterminal ileum biopsy at postoperative endoscopy, about 6 months after surgery. V was pared by 5 bases and J by 3 bases, with 7 bases between. CDR3 length equals 13 residues. Germline V gene lookup returns CDR1 SGHAT and CDR2 FQNNGV. This clonotype was sampled from an adult with Crohn's disease. J is TRBJ1-4 and V is TRBV11-2; D is unclear. Source material: ileal tissue. This CDR3 is CASSLLSNEKLFF. The CDR3 nucleotides are TGTGCCAGCAGCCTATTGTCTAATGAAAAACTGTTTTTT.